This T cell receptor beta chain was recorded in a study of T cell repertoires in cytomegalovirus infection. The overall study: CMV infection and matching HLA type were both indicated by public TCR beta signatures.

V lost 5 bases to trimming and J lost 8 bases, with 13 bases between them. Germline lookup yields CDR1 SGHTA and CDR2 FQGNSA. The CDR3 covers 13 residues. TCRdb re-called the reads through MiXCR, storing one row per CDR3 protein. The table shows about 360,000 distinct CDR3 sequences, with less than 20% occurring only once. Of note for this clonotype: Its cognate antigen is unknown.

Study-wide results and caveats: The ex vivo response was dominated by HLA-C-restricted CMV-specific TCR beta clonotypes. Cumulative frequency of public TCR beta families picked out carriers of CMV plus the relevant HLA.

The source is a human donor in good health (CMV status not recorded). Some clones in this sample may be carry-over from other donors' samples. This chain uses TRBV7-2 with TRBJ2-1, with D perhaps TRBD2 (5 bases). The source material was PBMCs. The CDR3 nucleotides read TGTGCCAGCAGCCTGGAGTTGCGGGATGAGCAGTTCTTC. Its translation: CASSLELRDEQFF. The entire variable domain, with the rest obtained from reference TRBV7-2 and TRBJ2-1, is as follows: GAGVSQSPSNKVTEKGKDVELRCDPISGHTALYWYRQSLGQGLEFLIYFQGNSAPDKSGLPSDRFSAERTGGSVSTLTIQRTQQEDSAVYLCASSLELRDEQFFGPGTRLTVL.